This entry is about one TCR beta chain. Its antigen is unknown. This record belongs to a study of CD8+ T cells in alopecia areata. Study-wide context: Tofacitinib continued for 6 to 18 months and was then withheld for 6 months. The study, taken as a whole, reports: Tofacitinib yielded significantly lower scalp clonality and fewer expanded CD8+ clones among the top 100.

Extracted RNA was reverse transcribed, and the resulting cDNA served as sequencing template. Produced via immunoSEQ multiplex PCR; TCRdb's table is partial and in-frame only. This table holds 150,000 or so clones, less than 70% found once. Treatment described: oral pan-JAK inhibitor, 5-10 mg twice daily. PBMCs provided sorted CD4+ and CD8+ T cells. The sample in question was CD4+ T cells sorted from blood, obtained at week 4, from a patient treated with tofacitinib. The TCR sequence derives from a human donor with alopecia areata.

The CDR3 region is CASSPRTVRTDTQYF. CDR3 DNA: TGTGCCAGCAGCCCAAGGACAGTCCGCACAGATACGCAGTATTTT. The chain joins TRBV7-9 to TRBJ2-3; D might be TRBD1 (6 bases). Germline V gene data show CDR1 as SEHNR and CDR2 as FQNEAQ (reference sequence). The CDR3 has 15 amino acids. The germline V and J ends were trimmed by 5 bases and 1 base, with 13 bases remaining between them.